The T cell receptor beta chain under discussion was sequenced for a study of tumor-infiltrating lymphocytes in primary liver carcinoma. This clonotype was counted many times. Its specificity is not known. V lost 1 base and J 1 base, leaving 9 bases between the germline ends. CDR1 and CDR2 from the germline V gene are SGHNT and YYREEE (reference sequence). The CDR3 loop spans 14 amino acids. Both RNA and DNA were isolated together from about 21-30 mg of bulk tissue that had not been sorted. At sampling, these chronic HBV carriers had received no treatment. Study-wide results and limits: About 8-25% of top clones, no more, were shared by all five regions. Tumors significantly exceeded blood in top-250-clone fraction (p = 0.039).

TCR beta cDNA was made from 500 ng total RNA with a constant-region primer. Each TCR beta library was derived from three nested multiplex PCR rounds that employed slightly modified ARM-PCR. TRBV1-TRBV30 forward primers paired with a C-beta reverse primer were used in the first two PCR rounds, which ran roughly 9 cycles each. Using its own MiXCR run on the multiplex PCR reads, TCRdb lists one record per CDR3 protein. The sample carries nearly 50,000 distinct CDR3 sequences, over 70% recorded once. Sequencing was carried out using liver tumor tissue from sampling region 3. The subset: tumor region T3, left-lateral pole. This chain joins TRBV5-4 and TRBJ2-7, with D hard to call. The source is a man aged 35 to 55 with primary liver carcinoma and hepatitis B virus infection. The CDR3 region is CASSLSGKSYEQYF. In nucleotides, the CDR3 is TGTGCCAGCAGCTTGTCTGGGAAATCCTACGAGCAGTACTTC.